Listed here is a single T cell receptor (beta chain). Only in-frame clones appear in the TCRdb table, and some are missing; sequencing was by immunoSEQ multiplex PCR. The data contain tens of thousands of clones, over 70% of them singletons. Time point denoted: baseline, week 1 (first vaccination visit). As for treatment: pre-vaccination baseline after standard-of-care therapy. This specimen comes from a study of a mutant IDH1 vaccine in newly diagnosed glioma. This CDR3 has 16 amino acids. Germline CDR1 ENHRY, CDR2 SYGVKD. Deletions cut 0 bases from V and 1 base from J, with 7 bases between. This sample comprised peripheral blood mononuclear cells (PBMCs), obtained from a glioma patient treated with radiotherapy, temozolomide or both. V usage is TRBV10-3 and J usage is TRBJ1-6; D remains unclear. This clonotype was sampled from a woman aged 18-29 years with glioma. Some clones in this sample may be carry-over from other donors' samples. The CDR3 spells CAISESVGSYNSPLHF. The CDR3 DNA follows: TGTGCCATCAGTGAGTCCGTGGGATCCTATAATTCACCCCTCCACTTT.